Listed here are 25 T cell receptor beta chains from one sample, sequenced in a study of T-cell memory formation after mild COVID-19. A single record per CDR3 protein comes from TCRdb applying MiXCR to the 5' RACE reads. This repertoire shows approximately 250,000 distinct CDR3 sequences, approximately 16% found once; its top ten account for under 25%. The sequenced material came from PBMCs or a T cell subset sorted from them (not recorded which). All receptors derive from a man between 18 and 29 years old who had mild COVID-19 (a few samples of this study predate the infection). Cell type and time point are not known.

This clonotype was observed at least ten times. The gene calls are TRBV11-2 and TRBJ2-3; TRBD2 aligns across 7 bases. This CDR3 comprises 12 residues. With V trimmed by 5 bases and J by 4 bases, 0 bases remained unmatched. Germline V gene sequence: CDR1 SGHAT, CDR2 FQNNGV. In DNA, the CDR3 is TGTGCCAGCAGCCGGGGGGCAGATACGCAGTATTTT. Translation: CASSRGADTQYF.

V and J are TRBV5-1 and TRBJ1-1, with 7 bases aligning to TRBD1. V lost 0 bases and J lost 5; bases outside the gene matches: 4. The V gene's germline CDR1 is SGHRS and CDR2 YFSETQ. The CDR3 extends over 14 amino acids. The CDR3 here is CASSLEGAWTEAFF. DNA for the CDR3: TGCGCCAGCAGCTTGGAGGGGGCTTGGACTGAAGCTTTCTTT.

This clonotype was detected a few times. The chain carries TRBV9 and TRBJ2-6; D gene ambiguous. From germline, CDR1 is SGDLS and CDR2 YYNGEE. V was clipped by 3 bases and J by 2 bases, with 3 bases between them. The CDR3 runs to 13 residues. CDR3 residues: CASSAAGANVLTF. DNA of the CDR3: TGTGCCAGCAGCGCGGCTGGGGCCAACGTCCTGACTTTC.

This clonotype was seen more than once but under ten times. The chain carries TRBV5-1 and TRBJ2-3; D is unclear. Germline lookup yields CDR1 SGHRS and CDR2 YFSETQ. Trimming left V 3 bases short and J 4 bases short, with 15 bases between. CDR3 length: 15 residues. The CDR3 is CASSSTGSRADTQYF. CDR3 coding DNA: TGCGCCAGCAGCTCGACCGGGTCGCGAGCAGATACGCAGTATTTT.

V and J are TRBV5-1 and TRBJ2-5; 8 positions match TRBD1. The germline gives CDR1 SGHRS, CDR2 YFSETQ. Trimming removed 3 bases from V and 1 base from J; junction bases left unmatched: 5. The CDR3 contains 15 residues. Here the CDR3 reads CASSSRQGSQETQYF. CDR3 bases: TGCGCCAGCAGCTCTAGACAGGGGTCCCAAGAGACCCAGTACTTC.

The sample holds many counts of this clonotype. This chain's CDR3 is CAISEGQTSSYNEQFF. CDR3 nucleotides: TGTGCCATCAGTGAGGGACAGACAAGCTCCTACAATGAGCAGTTCTTC. This chain links TRBV10-3 with TRBJ2-1, with a weak D call TRBD1 (6 bases). The CDR3 spans 16 residues. CDR1 and CDR2 (germline): ENHRY, SYGVKD. Trimming left V 2 bases short and J 0 bases short, with 11 bases between.

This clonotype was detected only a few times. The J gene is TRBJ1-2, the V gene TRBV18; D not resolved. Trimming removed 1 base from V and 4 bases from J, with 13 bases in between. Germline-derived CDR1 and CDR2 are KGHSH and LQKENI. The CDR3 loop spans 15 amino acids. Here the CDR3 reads CASSPLPSVGYGYTF. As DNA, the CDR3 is TGTGCCAGCTCACCACTTCCCAGCGTGGGCTATGGCTACACCTTC.

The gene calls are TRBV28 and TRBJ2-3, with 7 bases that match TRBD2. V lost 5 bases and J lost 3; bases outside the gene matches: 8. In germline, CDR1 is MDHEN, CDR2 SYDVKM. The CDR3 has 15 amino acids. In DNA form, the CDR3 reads TGTGCCAGCAGTCCGAATGGGGGGGGTACAGATACGCAGTATTTT. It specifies CASSPNGGGTDTQYF.

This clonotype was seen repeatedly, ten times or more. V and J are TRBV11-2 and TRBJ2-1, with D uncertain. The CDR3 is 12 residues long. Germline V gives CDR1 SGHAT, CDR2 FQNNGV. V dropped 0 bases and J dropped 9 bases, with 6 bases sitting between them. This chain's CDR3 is CASSLDSSEQFF. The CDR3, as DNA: TGTGCCAGCAGCTTAGATAGTAGTGAGCAGTTCTTC.

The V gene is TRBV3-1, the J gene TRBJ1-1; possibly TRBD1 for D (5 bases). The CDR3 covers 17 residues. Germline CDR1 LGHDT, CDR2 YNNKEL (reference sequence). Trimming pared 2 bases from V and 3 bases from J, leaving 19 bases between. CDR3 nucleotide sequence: TGTGCCAGCAGCCAATATCGAAGGGGTAAAGGGGACACTGAAGCTTTCTTT. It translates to CASSQYRRGKGDTEAFF.

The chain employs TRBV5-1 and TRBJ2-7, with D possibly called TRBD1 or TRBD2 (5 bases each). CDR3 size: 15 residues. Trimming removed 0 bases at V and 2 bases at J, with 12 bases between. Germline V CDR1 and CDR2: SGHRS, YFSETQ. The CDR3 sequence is CASSLGGALPYEQYF. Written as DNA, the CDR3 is TGCGCCAGCAGCTTGGGAGGGGCCCTTCCCTACGAGCAGTACTTC.

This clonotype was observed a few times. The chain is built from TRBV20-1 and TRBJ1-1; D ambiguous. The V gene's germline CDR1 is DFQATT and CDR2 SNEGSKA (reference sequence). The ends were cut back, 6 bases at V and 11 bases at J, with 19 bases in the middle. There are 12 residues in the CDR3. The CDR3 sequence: CSALGILVAAFF. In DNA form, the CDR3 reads TGCAGTGCCCTGGGCATCCTTGTCGCGGCTTTCTTT.

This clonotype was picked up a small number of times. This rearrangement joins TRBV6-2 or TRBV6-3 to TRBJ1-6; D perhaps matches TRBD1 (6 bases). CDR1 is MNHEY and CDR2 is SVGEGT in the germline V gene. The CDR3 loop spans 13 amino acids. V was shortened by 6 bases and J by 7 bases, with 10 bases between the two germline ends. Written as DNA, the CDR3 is TGTGCCAGCAGCTGGGGGCGGAATTCACCCCTCCACTTT. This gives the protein CASSWGRNSPLHF.

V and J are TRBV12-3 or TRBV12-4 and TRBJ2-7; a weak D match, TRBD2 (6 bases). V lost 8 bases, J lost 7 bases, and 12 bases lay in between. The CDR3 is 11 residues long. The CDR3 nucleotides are TGTGCCAGCGGGCGACTAGGGGAGCAGTACTTC. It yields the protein CASGRLGEQYF.

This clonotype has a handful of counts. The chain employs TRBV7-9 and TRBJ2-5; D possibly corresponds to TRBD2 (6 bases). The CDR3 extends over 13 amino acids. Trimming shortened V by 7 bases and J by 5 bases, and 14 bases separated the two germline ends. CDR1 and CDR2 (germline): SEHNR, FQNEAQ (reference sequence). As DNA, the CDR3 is TGTGCCAGCACCAAAGGGGACTCCGAGACCCAGTACTTC. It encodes CASTKGDSETQYF.

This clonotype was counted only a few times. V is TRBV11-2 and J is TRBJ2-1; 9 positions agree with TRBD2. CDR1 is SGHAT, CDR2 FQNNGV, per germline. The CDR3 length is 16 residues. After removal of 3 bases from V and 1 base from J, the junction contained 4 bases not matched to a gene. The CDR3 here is CASSFLAGGSYNEQFF. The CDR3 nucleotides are TGTGCCAGCAGCTTTCTGGCGGGGGGGTCCTACAATGAGCAGTTCTTC.

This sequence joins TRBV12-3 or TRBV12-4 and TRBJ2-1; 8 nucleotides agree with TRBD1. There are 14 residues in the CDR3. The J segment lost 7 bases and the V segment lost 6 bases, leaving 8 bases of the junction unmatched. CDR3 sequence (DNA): TGTGCCAGCAGCATACCCGGACAGGGTAATGAGCAGTTCTTC. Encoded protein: CASSIPGQGNEQFF.

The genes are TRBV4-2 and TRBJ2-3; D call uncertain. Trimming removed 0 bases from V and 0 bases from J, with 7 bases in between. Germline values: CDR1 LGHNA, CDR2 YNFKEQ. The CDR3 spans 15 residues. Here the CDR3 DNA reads TGTGCCAGCAGCCAAGATTCCGCGAGCACAGATACGCAGTATTTT. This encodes CASSQDSASTDTQYF.

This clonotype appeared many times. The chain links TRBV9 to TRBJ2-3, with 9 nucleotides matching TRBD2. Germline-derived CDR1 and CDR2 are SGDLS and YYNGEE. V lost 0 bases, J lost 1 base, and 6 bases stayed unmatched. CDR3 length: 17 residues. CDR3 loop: CASSVGLASGGTDTQYF. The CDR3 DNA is TGTGCCAGCAGCGTAGGTCTAGCTAGCGGGGGCACAGATACGCAGTATTTT.

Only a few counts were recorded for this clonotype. The CDR3 here is CASSEAYEQYV. CDR3 in DNA: TGTGCCAGCAGTGAAGCTTACGAGCAGTACGTC. The chain recombines TRBV2 with TRBJ2-7, with D hard to call. The CDR3 is 11 amino acids. Germline assignment: CDR1 SNHLY and CDR2 FYNNEI. The V end was cut by 0 bases, the J end by 4 bases, with 1 base between.

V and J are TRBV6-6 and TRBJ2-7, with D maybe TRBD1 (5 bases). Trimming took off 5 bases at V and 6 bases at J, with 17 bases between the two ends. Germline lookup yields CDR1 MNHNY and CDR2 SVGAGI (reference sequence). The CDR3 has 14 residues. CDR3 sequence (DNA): TGTGCCAGCAGTCCTCAGGGATCGCTGGGCGAGCAGTACGTC. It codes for CASSPQGSLGEQYV.

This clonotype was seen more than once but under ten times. CDR3 nucleotides: TGCAGCGTTTCCCCAACAGCCTACTACGAGCAGTACTTC. This gives the protein CSVSPTAYYEQYF. The rearrangement joins TRBV29-1 to TRBJ2-7, with D hard to call. V lost 5 bases, J lost 3 bases, and 14 bases lay in between. The CDR3 runs to 13 residues. Germline CDR1 and CDR2: SQVTM and ANQGSEA.

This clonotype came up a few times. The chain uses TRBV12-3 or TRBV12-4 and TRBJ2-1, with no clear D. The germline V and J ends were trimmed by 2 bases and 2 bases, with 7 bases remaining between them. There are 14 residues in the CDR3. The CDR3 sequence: CASSLRLTYNEQFF. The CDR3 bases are TGTGCCAGCAGTTTAAGGCTGACCTACAATGAGCAGTTCTTC.

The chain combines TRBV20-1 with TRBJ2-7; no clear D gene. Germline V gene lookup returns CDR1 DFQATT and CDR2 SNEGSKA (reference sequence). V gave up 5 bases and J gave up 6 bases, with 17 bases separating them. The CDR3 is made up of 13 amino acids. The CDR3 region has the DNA TGCAGTGCTGGATCCCCGGGCCTGAGCGAGCAGTACTTC. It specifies CSAGSPGLSEQYF.

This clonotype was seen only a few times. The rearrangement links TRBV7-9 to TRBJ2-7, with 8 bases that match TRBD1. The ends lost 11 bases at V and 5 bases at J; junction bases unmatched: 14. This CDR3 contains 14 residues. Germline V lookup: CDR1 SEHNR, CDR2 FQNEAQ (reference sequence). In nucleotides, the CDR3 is TGTGCCGCTACTCCGGGACAGGAGTTCGACGAGCAGTACTTC. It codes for CAATPGQEFDEQYF.